A selection of T cell receptor beta chains follows, all from one sample in a study of Graves' ophthalmopathy and Graves' hyperthyroidism. TCRdb re-analysed the multiplex PCR reads in MiXCR, keeping a single row per CDR3 protein. Among approximately 330,000 distinct CDR3 sequences listed, about a sixth were seen once. The sample comprised peripheral blood. These receptors all stem from an adult man with Graves' ophthalmopathy. Each CDR3 is given with its conserved first and last residue. Each record gives: D gene, J gene, V gene, clone size, CDR3 protein. A D gene is named only where the DNA matches it firmly. Size values are once, few and many counts, or a class for expanded clones, and some rows have none.

D: .
J: TRBJ2-3
V: TRBV11-2
size: many
CDR3: CASSSEGVVTDTQYF

D: TRBD1
J: TRBJ1-5
V: TRBV15
size: many
CDR3: CATSRLRGGNQPQHF

D: .
J: TRBJ2-7
V: TRBV6-1
size: .
CDR3: CASSPQSGEWGYEQYF

D: TRBD1
J: .
V: TRBV6-1
size: .
CDR3: CASRPMGDRANEQYF

D: .
J: TRBJ1-1
V: TRBV12-3/TRBV12-4
size: many
CDR3: CASSPGYTEAFF

D: .
J: TRBJ2-7
V: TRBV27
size: many
CDR3: CASSSLLRWEQYF

D: TRBD1
J: TRBJ1-1
V: TRBV12-3/TRBV12-4
size: many
CDR3: CASSLGQANTEAFF

D: .
J: TRBJ2-7
V: TRBV19
size: many
CDR3: CASSDDGSSYEQYF

D: .
J: TRBJ2-5
V: TRBV7-8
size: many
CDR3: CASSSDRFGGQETQYF

D: TRBD1
J: TRBJ1-5
V: TRBV24-1
size: many
CDR3: CATSDLVDRARLYSNQPQHF

D: .
J: TRBJ2-7
V: TRBV20-1
size: .
CDR3: CSASGLGRGAYEQYF

D: TRBD2
J: TRBJ2-7
V: TRBV7-9
size: many
CDR3: CASSRGGGYEQYF

D: .
J: TRBJ2-7
V: TRBV12-3/TRBV12-4
size: many
CDR3: CASSYRVPHEQYF

D: .
J: TRBJ1-1
V: TRBV24-1
size: many
CDR3: CATSVDGLEAFF

D: .
J: TRBJ2-5
V: TRBV7-9
size: .
CDR3: CASSLASVGETQYF

D: .
J: TRBJ1-1
V: TRBV20-1
size: many
CDR3: CSARDRSAVGGTEAFF

D: .
J: TRBJ1-2
V: TRBV6-1
size: .
CDR3: CASSEAWGEDGYTF

D: TRBD2
J: TRBJ2-4
V: TRBV27
size: few
CDR3: CASSFGGSTIDIQYF

D: .
J: TRBJ2-6
V: TRBV27
size: many
CDR3: CASSAAIRHSGANVLTF

D: .
J: TRBJ1-6
V: TRBV2
size: many
CDR3: CASSPLFSNSPLHF

D: .
J: TRBJ2-2
V: TRBV13
size: many
CDR3: CASRMSGSRTGELFF

D: .
J: TRBJ2-5
V: TRBV20-1
size: many
CDR3: CGGRYQETQYF

D: .
J: TRBJ1-1
V: TRBV12-3/TRBV12-4
size: .
CDR3: CASRALWSVNTEAFF

D: .
J: TRBJ2-7
V: TRBV7-8
size: .
CDR3: CASSPPTQGIDEQYF

D: TRBD2
J: TRBJ2-7
V: TRBV6-1
size: many
CDR3: CASSERGLAEGRSSYEQYF

D: .
J: TRBJ2-3
V: TRBV18
size: many
CDR3: CASSNRAGNTDTQYF

D: .
J: TRBJ2-4
V: TRBV7-2
size: many
CDR3: CASSFQGPDIQYF

D: TRBD1
J: TRBJ1-1
V: TRBV28
size: many
CDR3: CASSPTEQGASEAFF

D: TRBD1
J: TRBJ1-2
V: TRBV4-1
size: many
CDR3: CASSDFDRGGDGYTF

D: TRBD2
J: TRBJ2-2
V: TRBV12-3/TRBV12-4
size: many
CDR3: CASSLITVLAGGNTGELFF

D: .
J: TRBJ1-1
V: TRBV6-2/TRBV6-3
size: .
CDR3: CASSYIGAGTEAFF